These 27 T cell receptor beta chains share one sample of origin, sequenced in a study of CDR3 diversity in severe acne. TCRdb itself ran the PCR reads through MiXCR, one entry per CDR3 protein. This table has roughly 100,000 distinct CDR3 sequences, around 56% appearing once. Specimen: blood. The source is a male donor with acne.

In regard to this clonotype: One junction end does not reproduce the germline sequence, and a read error may be involved. V gene TRBV7-9 combines with J gene TRBJ1-4; D call uncertain. CDR1 is SEHNR and CDR2 is FQNEAQ in the germline V gene (reference sequence). The CDR3 loop spans 13 amino acids. This CDR3 is CASAATINEKLFF. The CDR3 DNA is TGCGCCAGCGCCGCAACGATTAATGAAAAACTGTTTTTT.

The rearrangement joins TRBV19 to TRBJ1-4; D gene unclear. V lost 3 bases and J lost 0, with 8 bases in between. The length of the CDR3 is 15 residues. Germline-derived CDR1 and CDR2 are LNHDA and SQIVND (reference sequence). CDR3 loop: CASSMIEATNEKLFF. The CDR3 bases are TGTGCCAGTAGTATGATCGAAGCAACTAATGAAAAACTGTTTTTT.

This rearrangement joins TRBV25-1 to TRBJ2-7, with 10 bases that match TRBD2. Germline-derived CDR1 and CDR2 are MGHDK and SYGVNS. The CDR3 spans 14 residues. The junction had 9 bases not matched to a gene; V was cut back by 11 bases and J by 2 bases. For the CDR3, the DNA is TGTGCCTGGAAGCGAGGGACTAGCGCCTACGAGCAGTACTTC. It yields the protein CAWKRGTSAYEQYF.

The table lists this clonotype with many counts. The gene calls are TRBV30 and TRBJ1-5; D may be TRBD1 (6 bases). Germline CDR1 reads GTSNPN; CDR2 reads SVGIG (reference sequence). V was pared by 4 bases and J by 4 bases, with 17 bases between. The CDR3 consists of 15 residues. The CDR3 DNA follows: TGTGCCTGGAAAGCTCAGACAGGCTTGAATCAGCCCCAGCATTTT. Protein product: CAWKAQTGLNQPQHF.

The chain employs TRBV20-1 and TRBJ2-7, with 7 bases that match TRBD1. The CDR3 runs 14 residues. J gave up 5 bases and V 6 bases, and 13 bases lay outside the gene matches. Germline V gives CDR1 DFQATT, CDR2 SNEGSKA (reference sequence). This CDR3 is CSAGPRQGVDEQYF. As DNA, the CDR3 is TGCAGTGCCGGCCCCAGACAGGGAGTCGACGAGCAGTACTTC.

This clonotype was recorded at least ten times. V gene TRBV5-1 combines with J gene TRBJ2-7; TRBD1 might be the D (6 bases). The CDR3 extends over 14 amino acids. Germline V lookup: CDR1 SGHRS, CDR2 YFSETQ. Trimming pared 6 bases from V and 3 bases from J, leaving 16 bases between. This chain's CDR3 is CASTPMGASYEQYF. CDR3 in DNA: TGCGCCAGCACCCCGATGGGGGCTAGCTACGAGCAGTACTTC.

In its sample, this clonotype was seen many times. This rearrangement joins TRBV5-5 to TRBJ1-5; D perhaps matches TRBD1 (5 bases). The CDR3 sequence is 16 residues long. Between the trimmed V and J ends, which lost 0 bases and 2 bases, there was a span of 12 bases. The germline V gene has CDR1 SGHKS and CDR2 YYEKEE (reference sequence). CDR3: CASSLAGGDGNQPQHF. Here the CDR3 DNA reads TGTGCCAGCAGCTTGGCAGGAGGGGATGGCAATCAGCCCCAGCATTTT. Supplemented by reference TRBV5-5 and TRBJ1-5, the full variable domain reads DAGVTQSPTHLIKTRGQQVTLRCSPISGHKSVSWYQQVLGQGPQFIFQYYEKEERGRGNFPDRFSARQFPNYSSELNVNALLLGDSALYLCASSLAGGDGNQPQHFGDGTRLSIL.

Note on this clonotype: One end of the junction varies from germline; a read error may be responsible. The CDR3, as DNA: TGCGCCAGCAGTGATGGGGGGAGGTTGTCCGAGCAGTACTTC. Protein: CASSDGGRLSEQYF. This chain uses TRBV9 with TRBJ2-7, with D possibly TRBD2 on 6 matching bases. This CDR3 is built from 14 residues. Germline lookup yields CDR1 SGDLS and CDR2 YYNGEE.

The rearrangement uses TRBV19 and TRBJ2-2; a weak D match, TRBD1 (5 bases). The CDR3 is made up of 15 amino acids. Germline V lookup: CDR1 LNHDA, CDR2 SQIVND (reference sequence). Trimming removed 6 bases from V and 3 bases from J, with 14 bases in between. The CDR3 region is CASRSRQRDTGELFF. CDR3 nucleotide sequence: TGTGCCAGTAGGAGTCGACAGCGAGACACCGGGGAGCTGTTTTTT.

This clonotype was observed a few times. V usage is TRBV2 and J usage is TRBJ1-6; the match to TRBD1 covers 8 bases. The V and J ends lost 6 bases and 7 bases, in that order; junction bases with no gene match: 8. This CDR3 spans 15 amino acids. From germline, CDR1 is SNHLY and CDR2 FYNNEI. CDR3 loop: CASRDRQGSNSPLHF. The DNA for the CDR3 is TGTGCCAGCAGGGACCGACAGGGGTCGAATTCACCCCTCCACTTT. The variable domain in full, with the rest retrieved from reference TRBV2 and TRBJ1-6, is EPEVTQTPSHQVTQMGQEVILRCVPISNHLYFYWYRQILGQKVEFLVSFYNNEISEKSEIFDDQFSVERPDGSNFTLKIRSTKLEDSAMYFCASRDRQGSNSPLHFGNGTRLTVT.

In regard to this clonotype: No DNA is shown, since the ends of the CDR3 on it are uncertain; the CDR3 is the one TCRdb lists. The rearrangement uses TRBV20-1 and TRBJ2-6; the table's TRBD1 call for D was not verified on the DNA. Per germline, CDR1 DFQATT and CDR2 SNEGSKA (reference sequence). The CDR3 spans 22 residues, counting both ends. The CDR3 loop reads CSARDTGRNGYTFGSGTNVLTF.

This clonotype qualifies as medium-sized. This chain joins TRBV5-1 and TRBJ2-7, with D unclear. This CDR3 is built from 13 residues. V was trimmed by 2 bases and J by 4 bases, leaving 10 bases between them. Germline V gene sequence: CDR1 SGHRS, CDR2 YFSETQ. In nucleotides, the CDR3 is TGCGCCAGCAGCTTCTCTCCGCCTTACGAGCAGTACTTC. Translated, it gives CASSFSPPYEQYF.

This clonotype came up many times. The rearrangement links TRBV7-9 to TRBJ2-7, with D perhaps matching TRBD2 (7 bases). The CDR3 is 16 residues long. V lost 5 bases and J 2 bases, leaving 19 bases between the germline ends. Per the germline V gene, CDR1 is SEHNR and CDR2 is FQNEAQ (reference sequence). For the CDR3, the DNA is TGTGCCAGCAGCGTAGGGGGGGCTGGGGATCCCTACGAGCAGTACTTC. Translation: CASSVGGAGDPYEQYF.

The count of this clonotype is one. Written as DNA, the CDR3 is TGTGCCAGCAGTCCAAGAGGACAGCGCTTCTATGGCTACACCTTC. Encoded protein: CASSPRGQRFYGYTF. The genes are TRBV7-9 and TRBJ1-2; D is perhaps TRBD1 (6 bases). V dropped 6 bases and J dropped 4 bases, with 18 bases sitting between them. The CDR3 consists of 15 residues. Germline V CDR1 and CDR2: SEHNR, FQNEAQ (reference sequence).

A remark on this clonotype: A much larger clone differs by one base, so this may be a read error. The chain employs TRBV20-1 and TRBJ2-5; TRBD2 matches at 10 bases. Looked up from germline, CDR1 is DFQATT and CDR2 is SNEGSKA (reference sequence). This CDR3 region has 16 residues. The CDR3, as DNA: TGCGGTGCTAGAGCGGCTAGCGGGAGCCCGGGGGAGACCCAGTACTTC. Residues: CGARAASGSPGETQYF.

This clonotype showed up many times. The CDR3 region has the DNA TGCAGTGCTAGGCCCAGCGGGAGGGTGGGAACCGGGGAGCTGTTTTTT. Protein: CSARPSGRVGTGELFF. The chain uses TRBV20-1 and TRBJ2-2, with 10 bases matching TRBD2. CDR1 is DFQATT, CDR2 SNEGSKA, per germline (reference sequence). This CDR3 spans 16 amino acids. With 3 bases clipped from V and 5 bases from J, the junction kept 9 bases outside the gene matches.

The chain joins TRBV4-1 to TRBJ1-5; 9 bases are shared with TRBD1. V shed 1 base, J shed 8 bases, and the junction held 3 bases outside the gene matches. The length of the CDR3 is 14 residues. CDR1 is MGHRA and CDR2 is YSYEKL in the germline V gene. The CDR3 sequence: CASSQGQGVEPQHF. CDR3 DNA: TGCGCCAGCAGCCAAGGACAGGGGGTCGAGCCCCAGCATTTT.

This clonotype was found a few times. A read error may explain this, as a much larger clone is one base away. The V gene is TRBV7-2, the J gene TRBJ2-6; D ambiguous. The V gene's germline CDR1 is SGHTA and CDR2 FQGNSA. The CDR3 runs to 15 residues. V shed 0 bases and J shed 12 bases, with 15 bases lying between them. This CDR3 reads CASSLAFRQPSVLTF. CDR3 nucleotide sequence: TGTGCCAGCAGCTTAGCCTTCCGGCAACCCAGCGTCCTGACTTTC.

This clonotype was counted at least ten times. The chain combines TRBV6-5 with TRBJ2-7, with no clear D. Trimming took off 6 bases at V and 0 bases at J, with 12 bases between the two ends. Germline V gene sequence: CDR1 MNHEY, CDR2 SVGAGI. The CDR3 consists of 14 residues. CDR3 protein: CASRRKSSSYEQYF. For the CDR3, the DNA is TGTGCCAGCAGGAGAAAAAGTAGCTCCTACGAGCAGTACTTC.

As for this clonotype: With a much larger clone just one base away, this may be a read error. A read error is likely, as this CDR3 ends without the conserved phenylalanine or tryptophan. The chain has TRBV11-2 and TRBJ1-6; D is ambiguous. V was clipped by 1 base and J by 6 bases, with 7 bases between them. CDR3 length equals 14 residues. Germline V gives CDR1 SGHAT, CDR2 FQNNGV. DNA of the CDR3: TGTGCCAGCAGCTTAGTCAGGCTTAATTCACCCCTCCACTCT. It encodes CASSLVRLNSPLHS.

This clonotype appeared many times. CDR3 nucleotides: TGTGCCAGCAGCCTCACTCCGGACAGGGTGGGGTCTGAAGCTTTCTTT. Translation: CASSLTPDRVGSEAFF. The chain employs TRBV7-6 and TRBJ1-1; 8 nucleotides match TRBD1. Germline V gene lookup returns CDR1 SGHVS and CDR2 FNYEAQ. The CDR3 loop spans 16 amino acids. V lost 5 bases and J lost 6; bases outside the gene matches: 14.

The rearrangement uses TRBV9 and TRBJ1-2, with a tentative D call TRBD1 (6 bases). From germline, CDR1 is SGDLS and CDR2 YYNGEE. The CDR3 runs to 12 residues. V lost 6 bases, J lost 6 bases, and 12 bases lay in between. The CDR3 spells CASNKGGDGYTF. CDR3 sequence (DNA): TGTGCCAGCAACAAGGGGGGGGATGGCTACACCTTC.

This chain joins TRBV5-5 and TRBJ2-5; maybe TRBD2 (5 bases). Germline V CDR1 and CDR2: SGHKS, YYEKEE (reference sequence). The CDR3 has 13 amino acids. V lost 7 bases, J lost 4 bases, and 14 bases lay in between. The CDR3 DNA is TGTGCCAGCCCCGGGGTCTCGGGAGAGACCCAGTACTTC. Protein product: CASPGVSGETQYF.

The table lists this clonotype with a count of one. The chain combines TRBV7-9 with TRBJ1-1; no clear D gene. CDR3 length: 12 amino acids. V lost 2 bases, J lost 11 bases, and 12 bases lay in between. CDR1 is SEHNR and CDR2 is FQNEAQ in the germline V gene (reference sequence). The CDR3 DNA follows: TGTGCCAGCAGCTTATCGGGTAGAGGGGCTTTCTTT. This translates into CASSLSGRGAFF.

The chain uses TRBV2 and TRBJ1-1; a weak D match, TRBD1 (6 bases). Between the trimmed V and J ends, which lost 5 bases and 1 base, there was a span of 23 bases. Looked up from germline, CDR1 is SNHLY and CDR2 is FYNNEI. There are 18 residues in the CDR3. The CDR3 spells CASSFHRVISGTNTEAFF. CDR3 nucleotide sequence: TGTGCCAGCAGTTTCCACAGGGTCATATCGGGCACGAACACTGAAGCTTTCTTT.

V gene TRBV29-1 combines with J gene TRBJ1-2, with 10 positions matching TRBD1. There are 11 residues in the CDR3. J was trimmed by 7 bases and V by 4 bases; bases with no gene match: 0. CDR1 is SQVTM, CDR2 ANQGSEA, per germline. CDR3 sequence: CSVGQGAGYTF. The DNA of the CDR3 is TGCAGCGTTGGACAGGGGGCTGGCTACACCTTC. Full variable domain (outside the CDR3, taken from reference TRBV29-1 and TRBJ1-2): SAVISQKPSRDICQRGTSLTIQCQVDSQVTMMFWYRQQPGQSLTLIATANQGSEATYESGFVIDKFPISRPNLTFSTLTVSNMSPEDSSIYLCSVGQGAGYTFGSGTRLTVV.

Concerning this clonotype itself: A much larger clone sits a single nucleotide away, making a read error possible. This chain uses TRBV9 with TRBJ2-2; 8 bases are shared with TRBD2. CDR3 length: 14 residues. Looked up from germline, CDR1 is SGDLS and CDR2 is YYNGEE. The CDR3 loop is CANSGGPDTGELFF. CDR3 nucleotide sequence: TGTGCCAACAGCGGGGGCCCAGACACCGGGGAGCTGTTTTTT.